This T cell receptor beta chain was captured by sequencing in a study of blood T cell repertoires in COVID-19 (dated by TCRdb to the early 2020s). Turning to the overall study: Collaborator samples came from the United States, Italy and Spain and covered acute and convalescent phases of COVID-19. The samples were drawn from two sources: the first 160 participants of the ongoing ImmuneRACE study, and 1,200 or so subjects contributed by 6 global collaborators. Subjects who had been exposed to COVID-19, were actively infected with it, or had recovered from it provided the deeply sampled blood TCRbeta repertoires that made up the dataset. Nearly every sample came with metadata listing a de-identified subject ID, COVID-19 status, age in years and sex. The repertoires were released in a freely available public database meant as a resource for research on the immune response to SARS-CoV-2. HLA class I and class II types, where available, came from metadata supplied by the sample provider rather than from assay-based typing. The prospective study material was composed of cDNA or gDNA derived from T cells, B-cell-depleted T cells, or PBMCs.

The junction carries 7 bases between V and J, which are trimmed by 1 base and 0 bases respectively. As encoded in the germline V gene, CDR1 is MGHRA while CDR2 is YSYEKL. Including the terminal cysteine and phenylalanine, the CDR3 comprises 14 residues. The kept DNA is CDR3 alone, 42 bases in frame from the first base. Enrolling through a virtual design, the prospective study's participants ranged in age from about 18 to 89 years and lived across 24 United States geographic areas. In the prospective study, cohorts were assigned on the basis of participant-reported clinical history obtained from a screening survey and a study questionnaire. For ImmuneRACE Cohort 3, a participant was defined as recovered based on two consecutive negative NP/OP PCR tests, clearance by a healthcare professional, or resolution of symptoms. In the prospective study, mobile phlebotomists collected whole blood, serum and a nasopharyngeal or oropharyngeal swab from each participant. Additional blood draws and questionnaires over an approximately 2-month period could optionally be provided by prospective study participants. Before DNA extraction, prospective study blood samples were shipped either frozen or at room temperature.

Study-level results and caveats: How much clinical and demographic metadata was included differed by source and by participant, and the metadata was provided uncurated.

This clone was seen a few times. This clone's antigen is unknown. No base quality information exists; no much larger clone differs at one position. TCRbeta CDR3 regions were amplified from genomic DNA by means of the immunoSEQ Assay, a bias-controlled multiplex PCR. Per the authors' processing: Within the assay, amplification of reference gene primers was used to estimate how many nucleated cells each sample contained. To quantify the absolute abundance of each unique TCRbeta CDR3 rearrangement, sequence reads were collapsed and filtered. For each sample, productive Simpson clonality was calculated as the square root of Simpson's diversity index across productive rearrangements. TCRdb carries this immuneACCESS record with in-frame sequences only. Its versions omit some clonotypes, under half of them owing to an unresolved V gene in the studies checked, with the rest unexplained. That table supplies the V and J calls and clone size; D and trimming were determined from the DNA. Present in this sample are about 280,000 clones, roughly 85% of which were seen just once. Roughly 2.5% of the sample belongs to the ten largest clones.

Source material: PBMCs or T cells enriched from blood (not recorded which). The clonotype was recovered from a woman between 45 and 60 years old who had recovered from COVID-19. Recombination connected TRBV4-1 to TRBJ2-7, and perhaps TRBD2 as D gene, on 5 matching bases. The sequenced DNA is TGCGCCAGCAGCCAAGTCGGGGACTCCTACGAGCAGTACTTC. Translated, it gives CASSQVGDSYEQYF.